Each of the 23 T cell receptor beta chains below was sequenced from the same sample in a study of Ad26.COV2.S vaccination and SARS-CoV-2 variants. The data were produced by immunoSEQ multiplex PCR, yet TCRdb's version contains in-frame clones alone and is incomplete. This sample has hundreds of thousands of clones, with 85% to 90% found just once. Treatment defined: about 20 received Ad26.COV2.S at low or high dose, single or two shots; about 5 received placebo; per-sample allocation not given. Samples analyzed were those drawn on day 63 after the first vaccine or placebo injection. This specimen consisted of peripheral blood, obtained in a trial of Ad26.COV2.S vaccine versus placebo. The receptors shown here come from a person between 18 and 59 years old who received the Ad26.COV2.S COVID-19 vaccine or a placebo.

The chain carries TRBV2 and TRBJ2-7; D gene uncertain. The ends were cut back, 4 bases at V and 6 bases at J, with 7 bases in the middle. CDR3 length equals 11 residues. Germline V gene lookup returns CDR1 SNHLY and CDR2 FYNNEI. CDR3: CASSVLIEQYF. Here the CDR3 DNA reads TGTGCCAGCAGTGTCCTCATCGAGCAGTACTTC.

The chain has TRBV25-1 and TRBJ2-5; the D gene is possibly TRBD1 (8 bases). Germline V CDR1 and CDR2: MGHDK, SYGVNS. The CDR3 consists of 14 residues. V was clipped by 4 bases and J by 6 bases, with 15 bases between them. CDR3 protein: CASSGTGRAQTQYF. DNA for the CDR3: TGTGCCAGCAGTGGGACAGGGAGGGCGCAGACCCAGTACTTC. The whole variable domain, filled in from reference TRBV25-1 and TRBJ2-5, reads EADIYQTPRYLVIGTGKKITLECSQTMGHDKMYWYQQDPGMELHLIHYSYGVNSTEKGDLSSESTVSRIRTEHFPLTLESARPSHTSQYLCASSGTGRAQTQYFGPGTRLLVL.

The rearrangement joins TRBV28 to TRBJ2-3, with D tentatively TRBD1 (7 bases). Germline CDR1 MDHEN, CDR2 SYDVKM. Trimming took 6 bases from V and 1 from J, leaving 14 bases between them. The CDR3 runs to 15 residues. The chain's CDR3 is CASSQGGARTDTQYF. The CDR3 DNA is TGTGCCAGCAGCCAGGGGGGAGCGCGCACAGATACGCAGTATTTT. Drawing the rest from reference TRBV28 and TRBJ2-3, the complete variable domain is DVKVTQSSRYLVKRTGEKVFLECVQDMDHENMFWYRQDPGLGLRLIYFSYDVKMKEKGDIPEGYSVSREKKERFSLILESASTNQTSMYLCASSQGGARTDTQYFGPGTRLTVL.

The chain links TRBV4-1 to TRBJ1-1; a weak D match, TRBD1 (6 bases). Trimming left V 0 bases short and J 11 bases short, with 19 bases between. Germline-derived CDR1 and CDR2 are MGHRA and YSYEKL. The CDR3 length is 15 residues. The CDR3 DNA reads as TGCGCCAGCAGCCAAGATCAAGCTGGGGGCAGGATGGCTTTCTTT. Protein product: CASSQDQAGGRMAFF.

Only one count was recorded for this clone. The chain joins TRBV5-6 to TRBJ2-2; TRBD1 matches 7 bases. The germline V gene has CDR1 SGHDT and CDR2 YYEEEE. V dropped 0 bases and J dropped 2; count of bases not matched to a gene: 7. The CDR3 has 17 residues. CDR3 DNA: TGTGCCAGCAGCTTGGTCGCCGGGACAGCAAACACCGGGGAGCTGTTTTTT. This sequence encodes CASSLVAGTANTGELFF.

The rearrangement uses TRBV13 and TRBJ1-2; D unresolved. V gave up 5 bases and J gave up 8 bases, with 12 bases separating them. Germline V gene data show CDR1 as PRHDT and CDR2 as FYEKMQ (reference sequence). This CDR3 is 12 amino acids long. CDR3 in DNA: TGTGCCAGCAGCCACCTAGGGAACGGCTACACCTTC. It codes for CASSHLGNGYTF.

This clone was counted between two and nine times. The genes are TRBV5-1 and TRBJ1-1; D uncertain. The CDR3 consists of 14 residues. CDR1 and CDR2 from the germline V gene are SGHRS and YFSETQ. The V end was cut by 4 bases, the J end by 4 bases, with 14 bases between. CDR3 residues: CASSLEKGGTEAFF. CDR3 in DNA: TGCGCCAGCAGCCTAGAGAAGGGAGGCACTGAAGCTTTCTTT.

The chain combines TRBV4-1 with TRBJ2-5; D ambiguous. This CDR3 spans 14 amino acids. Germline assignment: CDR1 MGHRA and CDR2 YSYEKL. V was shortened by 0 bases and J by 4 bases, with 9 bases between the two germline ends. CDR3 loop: CASSQDFEGETQYF. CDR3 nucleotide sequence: TGCGCCAGCAGCCAAGATTTCGAAGGAGAGACCCAGTACTTC.

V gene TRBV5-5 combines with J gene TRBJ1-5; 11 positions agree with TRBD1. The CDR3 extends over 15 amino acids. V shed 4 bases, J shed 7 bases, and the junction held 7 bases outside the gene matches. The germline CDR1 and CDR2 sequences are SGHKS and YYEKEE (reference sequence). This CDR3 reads CASSLGGTGGQPQHF. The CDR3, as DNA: TGTGCCAGCAGCCTAGGGGGGACAGGGGGACAGCCCCAGCATTTT. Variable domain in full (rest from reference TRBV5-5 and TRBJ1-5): DAGVTQSPTHLIKTRGQQVTLRCSPISGHKSVSWYQQVLGQGPQFIFQYYEKEERGRGNFPDRFSARQFPNYSSELNVNALLLGDSALYLCASSLGGTGGQPQHFGDGTRLSIL.

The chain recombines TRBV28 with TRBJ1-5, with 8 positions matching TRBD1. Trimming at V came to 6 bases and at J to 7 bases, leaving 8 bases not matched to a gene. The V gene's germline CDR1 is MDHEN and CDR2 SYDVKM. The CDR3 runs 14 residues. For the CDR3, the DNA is TGTGCCAGCAGAAAAACAGGGGGTGGGCAGCCCCAGCATTTT. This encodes CASRKTGGGQPQHF. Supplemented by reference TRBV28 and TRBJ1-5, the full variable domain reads DVKVTQSSRYLVKRTGEKVFLECVQDMDHENMFWYRQDPGLGLRLIYFSYDVKMKEKGDIPEGYSVSREKKERFSLILESASTNQTSMYLCASRKTGGGQPQHFGDGTRLSIL.

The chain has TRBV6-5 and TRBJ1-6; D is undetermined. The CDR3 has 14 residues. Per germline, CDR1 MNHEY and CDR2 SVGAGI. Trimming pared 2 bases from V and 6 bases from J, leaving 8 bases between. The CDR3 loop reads CASSYEMANSPLHF. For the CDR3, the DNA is TGTGCCAGCAGTTACGAGATGGCTAATTCACCCCTCCACTTT.

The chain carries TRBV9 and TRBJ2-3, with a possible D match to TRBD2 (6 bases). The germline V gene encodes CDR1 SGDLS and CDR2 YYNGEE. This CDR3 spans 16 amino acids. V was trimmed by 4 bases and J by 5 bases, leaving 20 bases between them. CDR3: CASSPTSSASRDTQYF. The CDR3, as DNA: TGTGCCAGCAGCCCAACCTCTAGCGCTAGTAGAGATACGCAGTATTTT.

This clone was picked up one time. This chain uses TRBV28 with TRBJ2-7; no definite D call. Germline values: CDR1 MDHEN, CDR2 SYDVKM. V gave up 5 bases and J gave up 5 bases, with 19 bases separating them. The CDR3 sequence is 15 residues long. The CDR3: CASSPSHWTPHEQYF. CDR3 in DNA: TGTGCCAGCAGTCCGTCACACTGGACCCCTCACGAGCAGTACTTC.

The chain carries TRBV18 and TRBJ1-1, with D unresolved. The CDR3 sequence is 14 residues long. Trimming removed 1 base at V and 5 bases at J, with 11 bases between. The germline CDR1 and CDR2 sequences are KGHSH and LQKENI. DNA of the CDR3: TGTGCCAGCTCACCACAGGGAATAATTACTGAAGCTTTCTTT. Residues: CASSPQGIITEAFF.

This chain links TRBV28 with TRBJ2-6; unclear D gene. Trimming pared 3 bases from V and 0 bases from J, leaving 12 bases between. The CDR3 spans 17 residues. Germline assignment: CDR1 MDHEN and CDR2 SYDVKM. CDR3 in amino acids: CASSLQVIPSGANVLTF. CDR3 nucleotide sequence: TGTGCCAGCAGTTTGCAGGTCATACCCTCTGGGGCCAACGTCCTGACTTTC.

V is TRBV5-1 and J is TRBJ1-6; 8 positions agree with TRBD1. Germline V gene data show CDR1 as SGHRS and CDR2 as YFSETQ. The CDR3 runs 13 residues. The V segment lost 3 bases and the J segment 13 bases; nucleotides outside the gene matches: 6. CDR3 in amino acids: CASSWGTGLPLHF. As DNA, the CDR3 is TGCGCCAGCAGCTGGGGGACAGGTCTCCCCCTCCACTTT.

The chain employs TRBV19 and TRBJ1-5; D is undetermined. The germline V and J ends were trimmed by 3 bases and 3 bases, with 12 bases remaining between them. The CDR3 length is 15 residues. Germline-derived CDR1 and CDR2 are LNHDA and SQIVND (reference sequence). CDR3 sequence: CASSISRTSNQPQHF. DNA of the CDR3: TGTGCCAGTAGTATCTCCCGGACTTCCAATCAGCCCCAGCATTTT.

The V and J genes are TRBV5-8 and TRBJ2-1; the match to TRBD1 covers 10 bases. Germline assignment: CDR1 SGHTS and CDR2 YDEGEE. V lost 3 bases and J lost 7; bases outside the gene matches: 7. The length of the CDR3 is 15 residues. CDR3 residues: CASSSGRTGGNEQFF. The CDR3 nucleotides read TGTGCCAGCAGCTCGGGTAGGACAGGGGGGAATGAGCAGTTCTTC.

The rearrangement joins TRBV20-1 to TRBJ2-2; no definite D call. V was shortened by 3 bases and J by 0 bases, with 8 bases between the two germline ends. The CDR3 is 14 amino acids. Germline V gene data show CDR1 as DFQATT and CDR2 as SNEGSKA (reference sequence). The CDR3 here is CSASPTTNTGELFF. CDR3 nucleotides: TGCAGTGCTAGTCCCACCACGAACACCGGGGAGCTGTTTTTT.

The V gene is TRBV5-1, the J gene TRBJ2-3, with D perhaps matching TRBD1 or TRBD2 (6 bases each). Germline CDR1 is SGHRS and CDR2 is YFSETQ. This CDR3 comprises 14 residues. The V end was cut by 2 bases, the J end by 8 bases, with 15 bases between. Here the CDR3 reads CASSFTNREATQYF. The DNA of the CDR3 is TGCGCCAGCAGCTTTACGAACAGGGAGGCTACGCAGTATTTT.

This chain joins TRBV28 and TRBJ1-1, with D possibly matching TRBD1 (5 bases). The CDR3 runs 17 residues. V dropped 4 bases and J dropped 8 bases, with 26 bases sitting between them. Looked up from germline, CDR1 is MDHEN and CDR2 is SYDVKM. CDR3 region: CASSSDRLRGATREAFF. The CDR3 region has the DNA TGTGCCAGCAGTTCCGACCGGCTTAGAGGGGCAACGAGAGAAGCTTTCTTT.

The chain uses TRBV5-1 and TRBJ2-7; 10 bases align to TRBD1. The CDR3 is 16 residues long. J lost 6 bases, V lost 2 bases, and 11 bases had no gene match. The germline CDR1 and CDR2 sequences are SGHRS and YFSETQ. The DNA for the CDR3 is TGCGCCAGCAGCTTCCGACAGGGGGCGATTATTGGCGAGCAGTACTTC. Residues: CASSFRQGAIIGEQYF. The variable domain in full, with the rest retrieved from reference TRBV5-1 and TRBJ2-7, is KAGVTQTPRYLIKTRGQQVTLSCSPISGHRSVSWYQQTPGQGLQFLFEYFSETQRNKGNFPGRFSGRQFSNSRSEMNVSTLELGDSALYLCASSFRQGAIIGEQYFGPGTRLTVT.

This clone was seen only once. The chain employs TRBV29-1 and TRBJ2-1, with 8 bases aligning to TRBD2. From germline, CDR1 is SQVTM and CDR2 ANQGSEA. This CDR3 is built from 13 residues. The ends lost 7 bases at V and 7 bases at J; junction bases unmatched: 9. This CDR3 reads CSAPGTSVNEQFF. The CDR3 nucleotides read TGCAGCGCCCCCGGGACTAGTGTTAATGAGCAGTTCTTC.